The sequence of this T cell receptor beta chain was determined in a study of quantifying T cell responses using KT2 cells. The overall study: Reverse transcription used primers in the TCR alpha and beta constant regions.

Each cDNA got a UMI-containing oligo ligated at its 3' end. An equimolar mix of RC1.1 and RC1.2 primed the beta chain across TRBC1 and TRBC2. Via MiXCR, TCRdb re-called the UMI-ligation and nested PCR reads, giving one row per CDR3 protein. The data contain about 30,000 distinct CDR3 sequences, approximately 7% of them singletons. V was cut by 5 bases and J by 4 bases, with 11 bases left in between. This CDR3 contains 14 residues. Germline V gene data show CDR1 as MNHEY and CDR2 as SVGEGT. General study results and limits: KT2 sequence counts showed saturation when very many KT2 cells were spiked in.

A range of KT2-to-PBMC ratios was made using fixed PBMC numbers. As for this clonotype: The antigen is not known.

The sequenced material came from PBMCs spiked with cells of the T cell clone KT2. The source is a human donor. The chain couples TRBV6-2 or TRBV6-3 to TRBJ2-2; maybe TRBD1 (5 bases). The CDR3 spells CASSPRQSTGELFF. The CDR3 DNA reads TGTGCCAGCAGTCCCCGACAGTCCACCGGGGAGCTGTTTTTT.